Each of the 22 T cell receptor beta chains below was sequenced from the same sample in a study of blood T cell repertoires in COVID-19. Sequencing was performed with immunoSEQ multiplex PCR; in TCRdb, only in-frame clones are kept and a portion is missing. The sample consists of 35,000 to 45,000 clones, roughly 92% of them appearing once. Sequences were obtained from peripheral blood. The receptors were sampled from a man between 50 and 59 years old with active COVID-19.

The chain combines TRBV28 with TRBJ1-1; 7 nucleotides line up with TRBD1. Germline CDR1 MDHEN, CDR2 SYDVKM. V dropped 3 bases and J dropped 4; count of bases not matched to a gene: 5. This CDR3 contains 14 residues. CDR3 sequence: CASSFEDRSTEAFF. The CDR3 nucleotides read TGTGCCAGCAGTTTCGAGGACAGGAGCACTGAAGCTTTCTTT.

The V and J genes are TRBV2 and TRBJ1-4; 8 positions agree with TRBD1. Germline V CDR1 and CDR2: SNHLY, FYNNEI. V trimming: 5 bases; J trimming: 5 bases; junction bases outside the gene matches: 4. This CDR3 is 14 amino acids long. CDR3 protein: CASSPTGVNEKLFF. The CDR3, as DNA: TGTGCCAGCAGTCCGACAGGGGTGAATGAAAAACTGTTTTTT. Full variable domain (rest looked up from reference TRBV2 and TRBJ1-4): EPEVTQTPSHQVTQMGQEVILRCVPISNHLYFYWYRQILGQKVEFLVSFYNNEISEKSEIFDDQFSVERPDGSNFTLKIRSTKLEDSAMYFCASSPTGVNEKLFFGSGTQLSVL.

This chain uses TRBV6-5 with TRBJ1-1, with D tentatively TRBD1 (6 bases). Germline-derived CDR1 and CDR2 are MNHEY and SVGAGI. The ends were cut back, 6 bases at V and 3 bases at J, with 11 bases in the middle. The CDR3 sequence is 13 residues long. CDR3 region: CASRRGQYTEAFF. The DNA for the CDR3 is TGTGCCAGCAGACGAGGACAGTACACTGAAGCTTTCTTT.

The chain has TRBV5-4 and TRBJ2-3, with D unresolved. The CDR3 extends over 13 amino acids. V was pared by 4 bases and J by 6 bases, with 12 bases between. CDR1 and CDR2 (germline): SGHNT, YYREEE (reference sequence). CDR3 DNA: TGTGCCAGCAGCCCTGAAAACGGGGATACGCAGTATTTT. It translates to CASSPENGDTQYF.

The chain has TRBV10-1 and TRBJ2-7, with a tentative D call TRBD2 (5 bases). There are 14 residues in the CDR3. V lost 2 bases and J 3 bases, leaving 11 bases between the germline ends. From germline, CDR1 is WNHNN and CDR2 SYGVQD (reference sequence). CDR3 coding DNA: TGCGCCAGCAGTGAGCAGCCGGGATACTACGAGCAGTACTTC. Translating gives CASSEQPGYYEQYF.

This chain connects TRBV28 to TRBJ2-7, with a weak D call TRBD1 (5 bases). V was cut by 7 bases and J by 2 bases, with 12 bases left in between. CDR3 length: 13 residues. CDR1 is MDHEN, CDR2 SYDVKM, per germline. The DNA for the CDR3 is TGTGCCAGCACAGACAGAAGCACCTACGAGCAGTACTTC. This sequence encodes CASTDRSTYEQYF.

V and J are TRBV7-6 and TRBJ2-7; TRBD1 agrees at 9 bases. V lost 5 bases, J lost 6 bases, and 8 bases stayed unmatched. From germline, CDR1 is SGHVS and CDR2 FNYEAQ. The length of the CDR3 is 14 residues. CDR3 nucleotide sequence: TGTGCCAGCAGCCCGAGACGGACAGGGGTCGAGCAGTACTTC. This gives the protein CASSPRRTGVEQYF.

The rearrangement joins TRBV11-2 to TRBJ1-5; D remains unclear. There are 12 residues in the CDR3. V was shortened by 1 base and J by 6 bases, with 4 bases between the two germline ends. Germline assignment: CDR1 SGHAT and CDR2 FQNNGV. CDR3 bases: TGTGCCAGCAGCTTAGTCGGTCAGCCCCAGCATTTT. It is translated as CASSLVGQPQHF.

CDR3 sequence reads: CASSLSGTTDTQYF. The CDR3 DNA sequence: TGTGCCAGCAGCTTATCCGGGACAACAGATACGCAGTATTTT. This sequence joins TRBV11-2 and TRBJ2-3; weak D call: TRBD1 (6 bases). The germline gives CDR1 SGHAT, CDR2 FQNNGV. The CDR3 is 14 residues long. The V and J ends lost 2 bases and 3 bases respectively, with 9 bases between them.

DNA for the CDR3: TGCGCCAGCAGCCAGGACCTTTTTGGGGGGGAGACTGAAGCTTTCTTT. Amino acid sequence: CASSQDLFGGETEAFF. The J gene is TRBJ1-1, the V gene TRBV5-1; TRBD1 is a possible D gene (5 bases). Germline CDR1 is SGHRS and CDR2 is YFSETQ. The CDR3 is made up of 16 amino acids. V lost 4 bases and J lost 5, with 21 bases in between.

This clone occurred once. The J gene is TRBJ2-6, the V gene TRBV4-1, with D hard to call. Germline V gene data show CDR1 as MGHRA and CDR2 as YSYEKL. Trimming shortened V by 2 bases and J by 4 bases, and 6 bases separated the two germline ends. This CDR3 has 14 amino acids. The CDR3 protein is CASSQPEGANVLTF. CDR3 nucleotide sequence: TGCGCCAGCAGCCAACCAGAAGGGGCCAACGTCCTGACTTTC.

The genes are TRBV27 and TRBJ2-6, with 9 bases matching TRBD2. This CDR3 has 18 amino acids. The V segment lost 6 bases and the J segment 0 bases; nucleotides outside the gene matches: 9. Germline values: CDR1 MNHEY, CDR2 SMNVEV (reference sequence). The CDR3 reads CASRPGSGRYSGANVLTF. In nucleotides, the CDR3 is TGTGCCAGCAGACCAGGGAGCGGGAGGTACTCTGGGGCCAACGTCCTGACTTTC.

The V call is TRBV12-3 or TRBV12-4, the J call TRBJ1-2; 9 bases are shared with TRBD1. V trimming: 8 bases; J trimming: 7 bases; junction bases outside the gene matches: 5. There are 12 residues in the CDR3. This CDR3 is CASGPGQGGYTF. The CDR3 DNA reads TGTGCCAGCGGCCCGGGACAGGGTGGCTACACCTTC.

The CDR3, as DNA: TGTGCCAGCAGTGGACAGGGGTACCCCTACGAGCAGTACTTC. This sequence encodes CASSGQGYPYEQYF. The J gene is TRBJ2-7, the V gene TRBV6-6; 9 bases fit TRBD1. Germline CDR1 MNHNY, CDR2 SVGAGI (reference sequence). V was pared by 5 bases and J by 2 bases, with 4 bases of the junction left unmatched. The CDR3 consists of 14 residues.

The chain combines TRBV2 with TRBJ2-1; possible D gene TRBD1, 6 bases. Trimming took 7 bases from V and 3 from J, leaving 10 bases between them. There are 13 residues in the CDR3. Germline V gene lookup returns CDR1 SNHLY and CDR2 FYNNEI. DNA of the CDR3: TGTGCCAGCATGACGGACAGCTACAATGAGCAGTTCTTC. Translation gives CASMTDSYNEQFF.

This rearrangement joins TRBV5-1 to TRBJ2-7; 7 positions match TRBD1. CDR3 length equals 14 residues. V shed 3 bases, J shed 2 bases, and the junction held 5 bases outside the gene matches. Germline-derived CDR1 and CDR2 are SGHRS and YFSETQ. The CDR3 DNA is TGCGCCAGCAGCTCCGACAGGGACGCCTACGAGCAGTACTTC. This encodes CASSSDRDAYEQYF.

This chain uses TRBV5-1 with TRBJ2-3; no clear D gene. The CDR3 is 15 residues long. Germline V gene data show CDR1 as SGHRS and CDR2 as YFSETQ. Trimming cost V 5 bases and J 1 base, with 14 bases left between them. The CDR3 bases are TGCGCCAGCAGGGGTACTTACACAGGCACAGATACGCAGTATTTT. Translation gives CASRGTYTGTDTQYF.

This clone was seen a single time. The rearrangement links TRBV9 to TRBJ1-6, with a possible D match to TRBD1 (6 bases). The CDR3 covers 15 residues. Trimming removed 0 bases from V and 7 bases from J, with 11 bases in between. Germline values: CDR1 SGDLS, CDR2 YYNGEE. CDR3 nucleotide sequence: TGTGCCAGCAGCGTAGGGGACACAGGAAATTCACCCCTCCACTTT. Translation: CASSVGDTGNSPLHF.

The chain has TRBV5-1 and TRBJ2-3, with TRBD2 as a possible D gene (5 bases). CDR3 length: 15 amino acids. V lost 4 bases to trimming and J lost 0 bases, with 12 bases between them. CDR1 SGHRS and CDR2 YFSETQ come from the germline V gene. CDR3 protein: CASSTLSASTDTQYF. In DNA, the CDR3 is TGCGCCAGCAGCACACTTAGCGCGAGCACAGATACGCAGTATTTT.

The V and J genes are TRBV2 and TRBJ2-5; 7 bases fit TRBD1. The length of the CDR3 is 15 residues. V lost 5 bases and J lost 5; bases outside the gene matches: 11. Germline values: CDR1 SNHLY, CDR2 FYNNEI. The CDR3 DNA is TGTGCCAGCAGTCCCAGGGGGACCGAGGGGGAGACCCAGTACTTC. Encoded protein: CASSPRGTEGETQYF.

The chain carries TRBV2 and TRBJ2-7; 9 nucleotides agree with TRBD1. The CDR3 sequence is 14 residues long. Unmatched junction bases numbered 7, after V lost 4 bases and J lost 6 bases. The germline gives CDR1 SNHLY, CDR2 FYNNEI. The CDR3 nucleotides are TGTGCCAGCAGTGGAAAAACAGGGGGCGGCGAGCAGTACTTC. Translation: CASSGKTGGGEQYF.

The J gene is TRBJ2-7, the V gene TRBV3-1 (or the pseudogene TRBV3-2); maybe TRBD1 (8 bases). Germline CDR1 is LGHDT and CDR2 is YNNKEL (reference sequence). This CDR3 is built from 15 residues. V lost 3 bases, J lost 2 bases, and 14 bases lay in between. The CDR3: CASSQRQGRAYEQYF. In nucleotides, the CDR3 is TGTGCCAGCAGCCAGCGACAGGGGAGGGCCTACGAGCAGTACTTC.